The sequence of this T cell receptor beta chain was determined in a study of radiotherapy plus CTLA-4 blockade in lung cancer. Profiling relied on immunoSEQ multiplex PCR, and the TCRdb table lists in-frame clones only, not all of them. The sample gives some 80,000 clones, around 76% of which show up once; roughly 22% is in the top ten. Concerning this clone: Its cognate antigen is unknown.

Study-wide results and caveats: Among reported predictors of response, early blood T cell clone dynamics with interferon-beta performed best.

Germline assignment: CDR1 MDHEN and CDR2 SYDVKM. The CDR3 loop spans 15 amino acids. The V segment lost 5 bases and the J segment 3 bases; nucleotides outside the gene matches: 9. Chemo-refractory metastatic non-small-cell lung cancer patients received focal radiation with ipilimumab CTLA-4 blockade. Sample: peripheral blood, taken from a patient treated with radiotherapy plus ipilimumab. The rearrangement joins TRBV28 to TRBJ2-7; 8 bases match TRBD1. The receptor's source is a human donor with non-small cell lung cancer whose response to radiotherapy plus ipilimumab could not be evaluated. Some clones in this sample may be carry-over from other donors' samples. In nucleotides, the CDR3 is TGTGCCAGCAGTCCCCCAGGGGGCGCCTTCTACGAGCAGTACTTC. Translated, it gives CASSPPGGAFYEQYF.